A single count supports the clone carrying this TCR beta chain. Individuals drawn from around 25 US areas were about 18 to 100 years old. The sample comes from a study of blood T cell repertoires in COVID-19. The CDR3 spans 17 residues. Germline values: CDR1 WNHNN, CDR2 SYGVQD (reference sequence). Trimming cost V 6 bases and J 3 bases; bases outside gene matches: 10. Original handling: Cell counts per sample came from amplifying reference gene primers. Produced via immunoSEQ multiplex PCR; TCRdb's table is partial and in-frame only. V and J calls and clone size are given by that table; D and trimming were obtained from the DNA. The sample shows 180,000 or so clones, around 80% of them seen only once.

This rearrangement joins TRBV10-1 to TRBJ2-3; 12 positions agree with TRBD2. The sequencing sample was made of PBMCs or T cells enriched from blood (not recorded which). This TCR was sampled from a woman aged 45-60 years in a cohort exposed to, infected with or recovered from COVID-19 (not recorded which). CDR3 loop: CASSKTSGGIQTDTQYF. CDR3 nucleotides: TGCGCCAGCAGCAAAACTAGCGGGGGGATACAAACAGATACGCAGTATTTT.